Following are 20 T cell receptor beta chains from one sample sequenced in a study of patients and donors after allogeneic stem cell transplantation. TCRdb fed the RT-PCR reads into MiXCR, producing one record per CDR3 protein. The sample has over 350,000 distinct CDR3 sequences; roughly 17% are singletons. Sequencing was done on a sample of blood, either unsorted or a sorted T cell fraction (not recorded which). The receptors were gathered from a human donor who was either an allogeneic HSCT recipient or a stem cell or donor lymphocyte infusion donor (not recorded which). It is not recorded whose cells these are; they may come from a transplant donor.

The V gene is TRBV11-2, the J gene TRBJ2-5; D is possibly TRBD1 (5 bases). Trimming took 5 bases from V and 4 from J, leaving 14 bases between them. CDR1 is SGHAT, CDR2 FQNNGV, per germline. There are 14 residues in the CDR3. The CDR3 region is CASSPQGNRETQYF. The CDR3 nucleotides are TGTGCCAGCAGCCCGCAGGGAAACCGAGAGACCCAGTACTTC.

The chain couples TRBV20-1 to TRBJ1-1; D is possibly TRBD1 (5 bases). V was trimmed by 7 bases and J by 0 bases, leaving 18 bases between them. CDR1 is DFQATT and CDR2 is SNEGSKA in the germline V gene (reference sequence). The CDR3 runs to 15 residues. The CDR3 DNA is TGCAGTGTAAAGAAATCGACAGCCATGAACACTGAAGCTTTCTTT. Its translation: CSVKKSTAMNTEAFF.

This clonotype was counted a few times. The V call is TRBV12-3 or TRBV12-4, the J call TRBJ1-2; 12 bases are a match to TRBD1. Trimming removed 8 bases from V and 7 bases from J; junction bases left unmatched: 5. The CDR3 length is 13 residues. The CDR3 DNA reads TGTGCCAGCGGGACAGGGGGCAAGGGTGGCTACACCTTC. Amino acid sequence: CASGTGGKGGYTF.

The chain combines TRBV12-3 or TRBV12-4 with TRBJ2-1, with D perhaps matching TRBD2 (6 bases). The CDR3 length is 15 residues. V lost 8 bases and J 4 bases, leaving 18 bases between the germline ends. The CDR3 coding sequence is TGTGCCAGCGCACAGTCCGGGACTGGGTACAATGAGCAGTTCTTC. Its protein is CASAQSGTGYNEQFF.

The V gene is TRBV12-3 or TRBV12-4, the J gene TRBJ2-3; D gene unclear. This CDR3 region has 14 residues. Trimming left V 1 base short and J 2 bases short, with 7 bases between. The CDR3 here is CASSLGLFTDTQYF. The CDR3 DNA reads as TGTGCCAGCAGTTTAGGGCTGTTCACAGATACGCAGTATTTT.

The J gene is TRBJ2-1, the V gene TRBV24-1, with 7 bases aligning to TRBD1. The CDR3 length is 15 residues. Germline CDR1 KGHDR, CDR2 SFDVKD. V trimming: 4 bases; J trimming: 7 bases; junction bases outside the gene matches: 9. The CDR3 loop is CATSDPTGVINEQFF. The CDR3 DNA follows: TGTGCCACCAGTGACCCTACAGGGGTGATAAATGAGCAGTTCTTC.

This clonotype turned up a few times. This chain joins TRBV5-1 and TRBJ1-4, with D perhaps TRBD1 (5 bases). V gave up 0 bases and J gave up 2 bases, with 17 bases separating them. Germline V gene data show CDR1 as SGHRS and CDR2 as YFSETQ. CDR3 length equals 18 residues. The DNA for the CDR3 is TGCGCCAGCAGCTTGGGACAGAACTTCATCTCGACTAATGAAAAACTGTTTTTT. This encodes CASSLGQNFISTNEKLFF.

The chain carries TRBV5-1 and TRBJ1-2, with 10 bases that match TRBD1. The CDR3 runs to 13 residues. Per germline, CDR1 SGHRS and CDR2 YFSETQ. J lost 8 bases, V lost 4 bases, and 5 bases had no gene match. The CDR3 DNA reads as TGCGCCAGCAGCGCTGGACAGGGGGTAGGCTACACCTTC. It specifies CASSAGQGVGYTF.

This rearrangement joins TRBV10-3 to TRBJ2-4; 8 nucleotides agree with TRBD2. The CDR3 length is 13 residues. V lost 8 bases to trimming and J lost 7 bases; unmatched junction nucleotides: 7. Looked up from germline, CDR1 is ENHRY and CDR2 is SYGVKD. The CDR3 spells CAIGAGESNIQYF. The CDR3 DNA reads as TGTGCCATCGGAGCGGGAGAATCCAACATTCAGTACTTC.

This clonotype has just a few counts. This chain joins TRBV9 and TRBJ1-6; TRBD1 agrees at 9 bases. This CDR3 is built from 18 residues. The V and J ends lost 4 bases and 9 bases, in that order; junction bases with no gene match: 17. Germline CDR1 SGDLS, CDR2 YYNGEE. The CDR3 nucleotides read TGTGCCAGCAGCCCGCTGGACAGGGGATCTTTGGGTGCTTCACCCCTCCACTTT. Amino acid sequence: CASSPLDRGSLGASPLHF.

The chain couples TRBV12-3 or TRBV12-4 to TRBJ1-1, with 7 bases that match TRBD1. This CDR3 has 15 amino acids. With V trimmed by 6 bases and J by 2 bases, 9 bases remained unmatched. The CDR3: CASSRQGGFNTEAFF. The CDR3 coding sequence is TGTGCCAGCAGCCGACAGGGTGGGTTTAACACTGAAGCTTTCTTT.

J is TRBJ1-2 and V is TRBV2; D might be TRBD1 (5 bases). Trimming took off 2 bases at V and 8 bases at J, with 9 bases between the two ends. The CDR3 extends over 12 amino acids. CDR1 SNHLY and CDR2 FYNNEI come from the germline V gene. CDR3 nucleotides: TGTGCCAGCAGTGAAACGGGGGACGGCTACACCTTC. This translates into CASSETGDGYTF.

This clonotype was recorded a few times. This sequence joins TRBV20-1 and TRBJ2-7; perhaps TRBD1 as D (6 bases). The CDR3 consists of 15 residues. Trimming took 3 bases from V and 1 from J, leaving 16 bases between them. The germline CDR1 and CDR2 sequences are DFQATT and SNEGSKA (reference sequence). Here the CDR3 reads CSARTVRGPSYEQYF. The CDR3 bases are TGCAGTGCTAGGACGGTCAGGGGCCCTTCCTACGAGCAGTACTTC.

The gene calls are TRBV12-3 or TRBV12-4 and TRBJ2-3; 9 nucleotides align to TRBD2. J was trimmed by 7 bases and V by 7 bases; bases with no gene match: 15. The CDR3 covers 16 residues. CDR3 sequence: CASITLGLASRNTQYF. CDR3 DNA: TGTGCCAGCATCACGCTGGGACTAGCTTCTCGGAATACGCAGTATTTT.

This clonotype has more than one count but fewer than ten. The chain employs TRBV20-1 and TRBJ1-1; 9 nucleotides line up with TRBD1. Germline loops: CDR1 DFQATT, CDR2 SNEGSKA (reference sequence). This CDR3 has 14 residues. With V trimmed by 5 bases and J by 7 bases, 11 bases remained unmatched. Written as DNA, the CDR3 is TGCAGTGCTGAGGGGACAGGGAAGTCGAGTGAAGCTTTCTTT. This sequence encodes CSAEGTGKSSEAFF.

The chain carries TRBV20-1 and TRBJ2-3; 9 bases map to TRBD2. This CDR3 has 15 residues. V lost 0 bases and J lost 0; bases outside the gene matches: 1. CDR1 and CDR2 (germline): DFQATT, SNEGSKA (reference sequence). The CDR3 loop reads CSARDLAGSTDTQYF. As DNA, the CDR3 is TGCAGTGCTAGAGATCTAGCGGGGAGCACAGATACGCAGTATTTT.

The V gene is TRBV27, the J gene TRBJ2-1; no clear D gene. The germline V gene has CDR1 MNHEY and CDR2 SMNVEV (reference sequence). V was trimmed by 5 bases and J by 0 bases, leaving 14 bases between them. This CDR3 has 16 residues. CDR3 DNA: TGTGCCAGCAGTCCGGTCCTTGGCCACTCCTACAATGAGCAGTTCTTC. Encoded protein: CASSPVLGHSYNEQFF.

The chain joins TRBV18 to TRBJ1-2; D might be TRBD1 (6 bases). From germline, CDR1 is KGHSH and CDR2 LQKENI. This CDR3 is built from 14 residues. With 2 bases removed from V and 1 base from J, the gap between germline ends came to 8 bases. In DNA form, the CDR3 reads TGTGCCAGCTCACCAGGACAGAGTAACTATGGCTACACCTTC. Translated: CASSPGQSNYGYTF.

The chain carries TRBV9 and TRBJ2-7, with TRBD1 as a possible D gene (5 bases). CDR1 is SGDLS and CDR2 is YYNGEE in the germline V gene. V was trimmed by 0 bases and J by 7 bases, leaving 11 bases between them. This CDR3 comprises 13 residues. CDR3 nucleotide sequence: TGTGCCAGCAGCGTAGACCCGCCAGGGGAGCAGTACTTC. As protein: CASSVDPPGEQYF.

The V call is TRBV4-3, the J call TRBJ2-5, with D maybe TRBD1 (6 bases). Per germline, CDR1 LGHNA and CDR2 YSLEER. This CDR3 contains 16 residues. Deletions cut 0 bases from V and 2 bases from J, with 13 bases between. The CDR3 nucleotides read TGCGCCAGCAGCCAAGAATTTTGGCAGGGGCAAGAGACCCAGTACTTC. It specifies CASSQEFWQGQETQYF.